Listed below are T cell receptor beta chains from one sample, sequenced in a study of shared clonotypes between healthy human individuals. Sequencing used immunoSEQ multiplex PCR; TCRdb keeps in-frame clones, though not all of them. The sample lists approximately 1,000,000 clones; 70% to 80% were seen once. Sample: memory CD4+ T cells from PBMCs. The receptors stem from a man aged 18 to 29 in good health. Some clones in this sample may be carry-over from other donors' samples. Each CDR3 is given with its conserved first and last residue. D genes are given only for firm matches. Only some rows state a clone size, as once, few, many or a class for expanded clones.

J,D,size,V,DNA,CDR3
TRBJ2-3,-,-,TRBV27,TGTGCCAGCAGTTTGAGACAGGGCACAGATACGCAGTATTTT,CASSLRQGTDTQYF
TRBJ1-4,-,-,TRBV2,TGTGCCAGGTCTCCAGTTGGGCCTAATGAAAAACTGTTTTTT,CARSPVGPNEKLFF
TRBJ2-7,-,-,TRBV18,TGTGCCAGCTCACGGTGGACCGACGAGCAGTACTTC,CASSRWTDEQYF
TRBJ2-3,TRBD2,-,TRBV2,TGTGCCAGCAGTGATATTAGCGGGAGTCAGGCAGATACGCAGTATTTT,CASSDISGSQADTQYF
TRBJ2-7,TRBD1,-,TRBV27,TGTGCCAGCAGTCTACTCGGGACAGGATACGAGCAGTACTTC,CASSLLGTGYEQYF
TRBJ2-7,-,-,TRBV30,TGTGCCTGGAGTCCCCCCCCACTTTTAGAGCAGTACTTC,CAWSPPPLLEQYF
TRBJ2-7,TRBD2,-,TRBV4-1,TGCGCCAGCAGCCAAGAGTTGCTGGGGGGGACCAAATACGAGCAGTACTTC,CASSQELLGGTKYEQYF
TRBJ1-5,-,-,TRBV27,TGTGCCAGCAGTTCCTTGGACCGAGCCAACAATCAGCCCCAGCATTTT,CASSSLDRANNQPQHF
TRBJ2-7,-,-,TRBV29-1,TGCAGCGTTGAAGAGGCAGGGCAACAGACCTACGAGCAGTACTTC,CSVEEAGQQTYEQYF
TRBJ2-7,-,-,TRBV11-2,TGTGCCAGCAGCCGGGACAAACCCTACGAGCAGTACTTC,CASSRDKPYEQYF
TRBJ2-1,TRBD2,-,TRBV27,TGTGCCAGCAGTCAACCGGGACTAGTGTGGAATGAGCAGTTCTTC,CASSQPGLVWNEQFF
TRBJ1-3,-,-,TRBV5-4,TGTGCCAGCACCCCGGGCCCAGGAAAGACCGGAAACACCATATATTTT,CASTPGPGKTGNTIYF
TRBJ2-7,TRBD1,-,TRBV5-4,TGTGCCAGCAGCTTCGGACAGGGGGCTTCCGAGCAGTACTTC,CASSFGQGASEQYF
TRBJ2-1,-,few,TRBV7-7,TGTGCCAGCAGCTTCGCGGGGGACAGTTCCAATGAGCAGTTCTTC,CASSFAGDSSNEQFF
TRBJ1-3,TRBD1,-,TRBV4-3,TGCGCCAGCAGCCAGGGCGCCGGGACAGGGACAGGAAACACCATATATTTT,CASSQGAGTGTGNTIYF
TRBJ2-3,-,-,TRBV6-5,TGTGCCAGCAGTTTGGGCGGTGCGGGACCGAATACGCAGTATTTT,CASSLGGAGPNTQYF